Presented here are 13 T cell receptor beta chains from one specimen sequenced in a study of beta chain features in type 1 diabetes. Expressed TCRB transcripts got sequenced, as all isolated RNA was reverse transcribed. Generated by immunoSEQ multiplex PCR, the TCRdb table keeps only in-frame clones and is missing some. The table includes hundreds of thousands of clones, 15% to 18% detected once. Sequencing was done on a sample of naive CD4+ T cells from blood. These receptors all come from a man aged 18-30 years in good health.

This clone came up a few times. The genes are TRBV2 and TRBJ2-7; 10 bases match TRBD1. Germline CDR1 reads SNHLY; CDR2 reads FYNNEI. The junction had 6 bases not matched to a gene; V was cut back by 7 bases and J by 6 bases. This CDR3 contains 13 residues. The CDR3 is CASTVDRGLEQYF. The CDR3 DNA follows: TGTGCCAGCACAGTAGACAGGGGGCTCGAGCAGTACTTC.

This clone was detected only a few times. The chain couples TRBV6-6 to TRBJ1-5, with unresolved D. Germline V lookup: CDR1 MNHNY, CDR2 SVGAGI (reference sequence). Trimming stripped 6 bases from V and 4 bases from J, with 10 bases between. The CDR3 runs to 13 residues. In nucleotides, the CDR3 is TGTGCCAGCAGACGAACGGATAATCAGCCCCAGCATTTT. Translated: CASRRTDNQPQHF.

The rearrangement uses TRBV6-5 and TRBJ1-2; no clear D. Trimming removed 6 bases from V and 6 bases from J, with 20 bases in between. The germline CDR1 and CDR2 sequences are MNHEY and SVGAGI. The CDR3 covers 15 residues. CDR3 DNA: TGTGCCAGCAGACCAGACGGACTTGCTGCTAATGGCTACACCTTC. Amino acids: CASRPDGLAANGYTF.

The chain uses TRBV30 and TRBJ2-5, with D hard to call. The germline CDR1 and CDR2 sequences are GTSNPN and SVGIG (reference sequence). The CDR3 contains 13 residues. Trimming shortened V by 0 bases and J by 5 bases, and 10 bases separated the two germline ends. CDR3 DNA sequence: TGTGCCTGGAGTGTAATCGGCAGGGAGACCCAGTACTTC. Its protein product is CAWSVIGRETQYF.

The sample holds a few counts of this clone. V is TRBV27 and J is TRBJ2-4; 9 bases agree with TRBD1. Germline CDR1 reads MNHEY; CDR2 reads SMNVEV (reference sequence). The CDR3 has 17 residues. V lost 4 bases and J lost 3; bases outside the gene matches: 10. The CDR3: CASSYRPTGGIKNIQYF. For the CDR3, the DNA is TGTGCCAGCAGTTACCGACCGACAGGGGGAATCAAAAACATTCAGTACTTC.

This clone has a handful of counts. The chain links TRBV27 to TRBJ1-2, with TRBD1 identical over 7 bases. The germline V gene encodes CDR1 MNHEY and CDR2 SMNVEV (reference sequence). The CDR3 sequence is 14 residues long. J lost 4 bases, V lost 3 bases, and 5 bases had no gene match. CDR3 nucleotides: TGTGCCAGCAGTTTTCGACAGGGTTCCTATGGCTACACCTTC. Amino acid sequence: CASSFRQGSYGYTF.

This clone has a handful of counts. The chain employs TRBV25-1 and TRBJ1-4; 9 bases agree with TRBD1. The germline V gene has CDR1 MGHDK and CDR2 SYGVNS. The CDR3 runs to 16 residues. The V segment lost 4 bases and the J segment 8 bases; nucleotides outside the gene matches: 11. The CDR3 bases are TGTGCCAGCAGTGCTTCAATGACAGGGGGTAAAGAAAAACTGTTTTTT. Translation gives CASSASMTGGKEKLFF. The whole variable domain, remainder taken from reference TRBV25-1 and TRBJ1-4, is EADIYQTPRYLVIGTGKKITLECSQTMGHDKMYWYQQDPGMELHLIHYSYGVNSTEKGDLSSESTVSRIRTEHFPLTLESARPSHTSQYLCASSASMTGGKEKLFFGSGTQLSVL.

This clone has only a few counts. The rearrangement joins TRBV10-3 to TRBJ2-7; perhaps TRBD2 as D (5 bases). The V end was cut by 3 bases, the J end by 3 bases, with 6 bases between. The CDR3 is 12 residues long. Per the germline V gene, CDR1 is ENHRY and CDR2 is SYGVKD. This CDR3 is CAISDRDYEQYF. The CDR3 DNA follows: TGTGCCATCAGTGACCGGGACTACGAGCAGTACTTC.

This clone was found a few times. CDR3 amino acids: CASSSANTGELFF. CDR3 bases: TGTGCCAGCAGTTCCGCGAACACCGGGGAGCTGTTTTTT. V gene TRBV2 combines with J gene TRBJ2-2; D gene unclear. Germline V gene lookup returns CDR1 SNHLY and CDR2 FYNNEI. This CDR3 contains 13 residues. V gave up 5 bases and J gave up 0 bases, with 4 bases separating them.

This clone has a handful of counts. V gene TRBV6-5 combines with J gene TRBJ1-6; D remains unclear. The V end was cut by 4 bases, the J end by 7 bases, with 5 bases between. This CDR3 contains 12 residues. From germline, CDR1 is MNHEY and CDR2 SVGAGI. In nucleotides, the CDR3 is TGTGCCAGCAGTTCTAAGAATTCACCCCTCCACTTT. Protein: CASSSKNSPLHF.

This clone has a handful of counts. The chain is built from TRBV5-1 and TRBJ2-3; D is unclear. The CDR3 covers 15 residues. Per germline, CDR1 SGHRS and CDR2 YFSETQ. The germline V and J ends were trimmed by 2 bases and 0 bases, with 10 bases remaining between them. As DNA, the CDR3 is TGCGCCAGCAGCTTAACCGGAAGTAGCACAGATACGCAGTATTTT. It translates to CASSLTGSSTDTQYF.

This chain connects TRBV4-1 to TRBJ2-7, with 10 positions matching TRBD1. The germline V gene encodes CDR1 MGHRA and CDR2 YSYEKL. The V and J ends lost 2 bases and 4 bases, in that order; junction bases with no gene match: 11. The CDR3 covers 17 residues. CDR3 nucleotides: TGCGCCAGCAGCCAACCGACAGGGGGCCCTCTCTCATACGAGCAGTACTTC. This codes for CASSQPTGGPLSYEQYF.

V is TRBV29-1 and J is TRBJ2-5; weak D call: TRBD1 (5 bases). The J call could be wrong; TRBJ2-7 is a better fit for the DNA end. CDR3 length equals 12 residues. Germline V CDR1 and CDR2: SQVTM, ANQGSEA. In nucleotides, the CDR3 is TGCAGCGTTGTAGGGGTGTCCTACGAGCAGTACTTC. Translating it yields CSVVGVSYEQYF.